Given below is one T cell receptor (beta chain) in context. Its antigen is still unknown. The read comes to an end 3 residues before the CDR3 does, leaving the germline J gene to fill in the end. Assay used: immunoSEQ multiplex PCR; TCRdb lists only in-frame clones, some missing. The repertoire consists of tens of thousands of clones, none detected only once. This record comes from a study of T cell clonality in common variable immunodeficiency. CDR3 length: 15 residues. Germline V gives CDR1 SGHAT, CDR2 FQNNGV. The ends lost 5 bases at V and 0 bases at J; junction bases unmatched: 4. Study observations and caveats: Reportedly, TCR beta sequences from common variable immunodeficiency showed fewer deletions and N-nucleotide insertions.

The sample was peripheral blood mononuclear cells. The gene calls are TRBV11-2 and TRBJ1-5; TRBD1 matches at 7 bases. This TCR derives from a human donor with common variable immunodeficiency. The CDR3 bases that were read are TGTGCCAGCAGCCCGGGACAGTATAGCAATCAGCCC. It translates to CASSPGQYSNQP. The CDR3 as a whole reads CASSPGQYSNQPQHF.